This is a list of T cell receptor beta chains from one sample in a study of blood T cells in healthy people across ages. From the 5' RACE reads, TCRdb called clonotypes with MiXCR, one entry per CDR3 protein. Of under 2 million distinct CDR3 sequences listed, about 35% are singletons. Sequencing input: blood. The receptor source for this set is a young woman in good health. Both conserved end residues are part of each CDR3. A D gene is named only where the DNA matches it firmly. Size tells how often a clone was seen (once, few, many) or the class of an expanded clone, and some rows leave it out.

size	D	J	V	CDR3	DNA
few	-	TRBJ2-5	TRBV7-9	CASSLVGDQETQYF	TGTGCCAGCAGCTTAGTCGGGGACCAAGAGACCCAGTACTTC
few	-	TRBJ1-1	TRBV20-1	CSASASLNTEAFF	TGCAGTGCTAGTGCTTCACTCAACACTGAAGCTTTCTTT
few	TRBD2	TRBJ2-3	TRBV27	CASSSAGASPRVQYF	TGTGCCAGCAGTTCAGCGGGAGCAAGCCCTCGAGTGCAGTATTTT
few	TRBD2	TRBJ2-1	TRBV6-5	CASRGAGGYSYNEQFF	TGTGCCAGCAGGGGCGCGGGGGGATACTCCTACAATGAGCAGTTCTTC
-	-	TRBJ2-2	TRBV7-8	CASSPFSGTPNTGELFF	TGTGCCAGCAGCCCATTTTCCGGGACACCGAACACCGGGGAGCTGTTTTTT
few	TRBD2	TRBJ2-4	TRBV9	CASSPEIGLAGEYGSIQYF	TGTGCCAGCAGCCCCGAGATTGGACTAGCGGGAGAGTACGGGAGCATTCAGTACTTC
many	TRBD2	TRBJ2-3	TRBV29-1	CSVVWPGLAGDTQYF	TGCAGCGTTGTCTGGCCGGGACTAGCGGGAGATACGCAGTATTTT
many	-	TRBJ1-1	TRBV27	CASSTGGSEAFF	TGTGCCAGCAGTACCGGGGGGAGTGAAGCTTTCTTT
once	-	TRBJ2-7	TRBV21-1	CASSKSEGAYEQYF	TGTGCCAGCAGCAAATCGGAGGGCGCCTACGAGCAGTACTTC
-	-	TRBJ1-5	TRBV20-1	CSVTVGANNQPQHF	TGCAGTGTAACGGTGGGGGCCAACAATCAGCCCCAGCATTTT
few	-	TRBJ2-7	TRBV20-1	CSAGGGHSYEQYF	TGCAGTGCTGGGGGGGGACACTCCTACGAGCAGTACTTC
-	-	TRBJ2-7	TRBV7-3	CASSLTREHYEQYF	TGTGCCAGCAGCTTAACGAGGGAGCACTACGAGCAGTACTTC
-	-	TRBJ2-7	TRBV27	CASSPRGQVTYEQYF	TGTGCCAGCAGTCCCCGAGGGCAGGTTACCTACGAGCAGTACTTC
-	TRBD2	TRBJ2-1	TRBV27	CASSPGVAGHNGQFF	TGTGCCAGCAGTCCGGGGGTAGCGGGGCACAATGGGCAGTTCTTC
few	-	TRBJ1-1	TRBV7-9	CASSSYTNTEVFF	TGTGCCAGCAGCTCCTACACGAACACTGAAGTTTTCTTT
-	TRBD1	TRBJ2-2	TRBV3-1	CASSPPGQGRELFF	TGTGCCAGCAGCCCCCCCGGACAGGGTCGGGAGCTGTTTTTT
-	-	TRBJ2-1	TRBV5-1	CASSWTAASSYNEQFF	TGCGCCAGCAGTTGGACGGCGGCTAGCTCCTACAATGAGCAGTTCTTC
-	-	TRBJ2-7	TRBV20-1	CGAREAGIYEQYF	TGCGGTGCTAGAGAGGCAGGGATCTACGAGCAGTACTTC
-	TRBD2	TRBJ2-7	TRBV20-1	CSASTGTITYEQYF	TGCAGTGCGAGTACCGGGACTATTACCTACGAGCAGTACTTC
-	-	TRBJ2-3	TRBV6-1	CASLTPATDTQYF	TGTGCCAGCTTAACACCCGCCACAGATACGCAGTATTTT